This TCR beta chain was documented in a study of PD-1 blockade in classical Hodgkin lymphoma. Study-level findings and limits: Relapsed/refractory patients reportedly had the lowest baseline TCR diversity, below newly diagnosed patients, who were below healthy donors.

This clone was seen just once. What it binds is not known. The V end was cut by 3 bases, the J end by 4 bases, with 15 bases between. Per germline, CDR1 KGHSH and CDR2 LQKENI. This CDR3 is 15 amino acids long. Clones were sequenced by immunoSEQ multiplex PCR, and TCRdb holds only the in-frame ones, with some missing. This repertoire shows 50,000 or so clones, 90% found once; its top ten account for more than 11%. Documented time point: cycle 4 day 1 (C4D1), after 6 weeks of nivolumab. Exposure to brentuximab vedotin varied, and each patient had relapsed following autologous stem cell transplantation. Under best response, outcomes were complete response, partial response or progressive disease.

The chain carries TRBV18 and TRBJ1-2; tentatively, D is TRBD1 (5 bases). Sequenced material: peripheral blood mononuclear cells (PBMCs), taken before the fourth cycle of nivolumab. The TCR comes from a human donor with classical Hodgkin lymphoma. The CDR3 nucleotides are TGTGCCAGCTCACCCTCCAGGGTAGTGACCTATGGCTACACCTTC. Its translation is CASSPSRVVTYGYTF.